The 14 T cell receptor beta chains reported below all come from one sample, sequenced in a study of blood T cell repertoires in COVID-19. TCRdb's table, derived via immunoSEQ multiplex PCR, lists solely in-frame clones and lacks some. The table has about 270,000 clones, 65% to 90% seen once; the top ten hold around 14%. What was sequenced was peripheral blood. The receptors shown here come from a woman in her seventies with COVID-19, enrolled during active disease.

The rearrangement links TRBV4-3 to TRBJ1-2; 7 nucleotides match TRBD1. The CDR3 is made up of 14 amino acids. The junction had 4 bases not matched to a gene; V was cut back by 4 bases and J by 2 bases. Germline CDR1 is LGHNA and CDR2 is YSLEER. The CDR3 DNA reads as TGCGCCAGCAGCCCCGCACAGGGGAACTATGGCTACACCTTC. Translation: CASSPAQGNYGYTF.

The rearrangement uses TRBV10-3 and TRBJ1-3; D may be TRBD1 (6 bases). The V and J ends lost 6 bases and 1 base respectively, with 10 bases between them. CDR1 and CDR2 from the germline V gene are ENHRY and SYGVKD. The CDR3 runs 14 residues. The CDR3 region has the DNA TGTGCCATCAGCACCCAGGGGTCTGGAAACACCATATATTTT. Protein sequence: CAISTQGSGNTIYF.

The chain recombines TRBV5-1 with TRBJ2-4, with D perhaps matching TRBD1 (5 bases). The germline V and J ends were trimmed by 0 bases and 1 base, with 5 bases remaining between them. Germline V gene data show CDR1 as SGHRS and CDR2 as YFSETQ. The CDR3 spans 14 residues. The CDR3 nucleotides read TGCGCCAGCAGCTTGGGACAGGCCAAAAACATTCAGTACTTC. The encoded protein is CASSLGQAKNIQYF. Complete variable domain (other parts from reference TRBV5-1 and TRBJ2-4): KAGVTQTPRYLIKTRGQQVTLSCSPISGHRSVSWYQQTPGQGLQFLFEYFSETQRNKGNFPGRFSGRQFSNSRSEMNVSTLELGDSALYLCASSLGQAKNIQYFGAGTRLSVL.

This clone was observed a handful of times. The V gene is TRBV28, the J gene TRBJ2-7, with 9 bases identical to TRBD2. Unmatched junction bases numbered 4, after V lost 5 bases and J lost 2 bases. The CDR3 spans 14 residues. CDR1 is MDHEN, CDR2 SYDVKM, per germline. As DNA, the CDR3 is TGTGCCAGCAGTCCTAGCGGGGTTACCTACGAGCAGTACTTC. Translation gives CASSPSGVTYEQYF. Full variable domain (rest looked up from reference TRBV28 and TRBJ2-7): DVKVTQSSRYLVKRTGEKVFLECVQDMDHENMFWYRQDPGLGLRLIYFSYDVKMKEKGDIPEGYSVSREKKERFSLILESASTNQTSMYLCASSPSGVTYEQYFGPGTRLTVT.

This clone was observed a single time. J is TRBJ2-1 and V is TRBV6-6; 10 nucleotides line up with TRBD2. The junction had 7 bases not matched to a gene; V was cut back by 5 bases and J by 6 bases. Germline V gene lookup returns CDR1 MNHNY and CDR2 SVGAGI (reference sequence). The CDR3 covers 15 residues. The CDR3 DNA reads as TGTGCCAGCAGTCCCGGACTAGCGGTTCTCAATGAGCAGTTCTTC. Amino acids: CASSPGLAVLNEQFF.

The chain couples TRBV18 to TRBJ2-7, with TRBD1 matching 11 bases. CDR3 size: 13 residues. Germline V gene sequence: CDR1 KGHSH, CDR2 LQKENI. Trimming at V came to 4 bases and at J to 5 bases, leaving 1 base not matched to a gene. The CDR3 DNA reads as TGTGCCAGCTCACGGACAGGGGGCAACGAGCAGTACTTC. It codes for CASSRTGGNEQYF.

This clone showed up just once. The chain couples TRBV5-1 to TRBJ2-1; D may be TRBD2 (6 bases). Germline lookup yields CDR1 SGHRS and CDR2 YFSETQ. Trimming pared 4 bases from V and 3 bases from J, leaving 8 bases between. This CDR3 contains 13 residues. CDR3 loop: CASSPGVYNEQFF. In DNA, the CDR3 is TGCGCCAGCAGCCCGGGAGTCTACAATGAGCAGTTCTTC.

The CDR3 reads CASSLEEGAGTGELFF. In DNA form, the CDR3 reads TGTGCCAGCAGCTTAGAAGAGGGGGCAGGGACCGGGGAGCTGTTTTTT. This chain connects TRBV11-3 to TRBJ2-2, with 7 bases that match TRBD1. Germline V gene lookup returns CDR1 SGHNT and CDR2 YENEEA. The trim removed 0 bases at V and 5 bases at J, leaving 6 bases unmatched. This CDR3 has 16 amino acids.

The chain links TRBV15 to TRBJ1-1, with D unresolved. The CDR3 is made up of 14 amino acids. Germline values: CDR1 LNHNV, CDR2 YYDKDF (reference sequence). Trimming cost V 8 bases and J 4 bases, with 17 bases left between them. As DNA, the CDR3 is TGTGCCACCGCCCACGGACTACTCCTCACTGAAGCTTTCTTT. Residues: CATAHGLLLTEAFF.

The CDR3 region is CASSQDSSGGRGEKLFF. The CDR3 bases are TGTGCCAGCAGCCAAGATTCATCGGGGGGGCGAGGGGAAAAACTGTTTTTT. The V call is TRBV4-2, the J call TRBJ1-4, with D possibly being TRBD1 (6 bases). Germline loops: CDR1 LGHNA, CDR2 YNFKEQ. This CDR3 has 17 residues. V lost 0 bases to trimming and J lost 8 bases, with 19 bases between them.

The J gene is TRBJ2-1, the V gene TRBV11-2; D is possibly TRBD1 (5 bases). The CDR3 loop spans 13 amino acids. CDR1 is SGHAT, CDR2 FQNNGV, per germline. The V and J ends lost 3 bases and 2 bases respectively, with 5 bases between them. DNA for the CDR3: TGTGCCAGCAGCTTGGGGCCCTACAATGAGCAGTTCTTC. Its translation: CASSLGPYNEQFF. The complete variable domain, with remaining parts taken from reference TRBV11-2 and TRBJ2-1, reads EAGVAQSPRYKIIEKRQSVAFWCNPISGHATLYWYQQILGQGPKLLIQFQNNGVVDDSQLPKDRFSAERLKGVDSTLKIQPAKLEDSAVYLCASSLGPYNEQFFGPGTRLTVL.

The chain couples TRBV11-2 to TRBJ2-1; 11 positions match TRBD2. In germline, CDR1 is SGHAT, CDR2 FQNNGV. J lost 6 bases, V lost 4 bases, and 5 bases had no gene match. The CDR3 is made up of 15 amino acids. Here the CDR3 reads CASSSTSGGFNEQFF. As DNA, the CDR3 is TGTGCCAGCAGCTCTACTAGCGGGGGCTTCAATGAGCAGTTCTTC.

Comment on this clone: Within the sample, other DNA sequences also encode this same CDR3. The rearrangement uses TRBV18 and TRBJ1-4, with TRBD1 matching 7 bases. CDR1 KGHSH and CDR2 LQKENI come from the germline V gene. This CDR3 spans 13 amino acids. Germline trimming cut 3 bases from V and 5 bases from J; bases unmatched to any gene: 0. CDR3 amino acids: CASSPDRNEKLFF. In DNA form, the CDR3 reads TGTGCCAGCTCACCGGACAGGAATGAAAAACTGTTTTTT.

V usage is TRBV2 and J usage is TRBJ1-1, with TRBD1 matching over 7 bases. The CDR3 loop spans 16 amino acids. CDR1 is SNHLY, CDR2 FYNNEI, per germline. The V and J ends lost 5 bases and 4 bases, in that order; junction bases with no gene match: 13. CDR3 DNA: TGTGCCAGCAGTCTCCTCGGACAGGCGGGCGGCACTGAAGCTTTCTTT. Amino acid sequence: CASSLLGQAGGTEAFF.